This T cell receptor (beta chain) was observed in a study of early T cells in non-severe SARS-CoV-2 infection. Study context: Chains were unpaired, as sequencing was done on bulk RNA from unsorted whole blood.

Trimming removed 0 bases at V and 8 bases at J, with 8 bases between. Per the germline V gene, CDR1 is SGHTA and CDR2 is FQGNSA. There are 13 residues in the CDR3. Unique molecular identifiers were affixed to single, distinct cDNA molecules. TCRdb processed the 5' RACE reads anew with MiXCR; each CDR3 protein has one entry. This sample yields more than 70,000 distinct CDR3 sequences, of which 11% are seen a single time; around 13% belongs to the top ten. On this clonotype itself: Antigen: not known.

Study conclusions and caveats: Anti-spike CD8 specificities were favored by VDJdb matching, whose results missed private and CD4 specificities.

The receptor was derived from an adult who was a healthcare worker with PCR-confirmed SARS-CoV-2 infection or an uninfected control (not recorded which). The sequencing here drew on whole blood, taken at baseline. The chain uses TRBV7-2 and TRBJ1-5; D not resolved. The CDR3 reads CASSLAEREPQHF. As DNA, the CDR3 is TGTGCCAGCAGCTTAGCAGAACGGGAGCCCCAGCATTTT.